This T cell receptor (beta chain) emerged from a study of blood T cell repertoires in COVID-19. The overall study: The origin of the acute and convalescent COVID-19 samples was the United States, Italy and Spain. PBMCs, B-cell-depleted T cells, or T cells were the source of the cDNA or gDNA that made up the material.

The CDR3 is 19 residues long. V lost 2 bases, J lost 4 bases, and 24 bases lay in between. CDR1 and CDR2 (germline): SGHVS, FQNEAQ. This clone was detected a few times. How the authors handled the data: It was from reference gene primer amplification that nucleated cell counts were estimated. Generated by immunoSEQ multiplex PCR, the TCRdb table keeps only in-frame clones and is missing some. V and J calls and clone size are given by that table; D and trimming were obtained from the DNA. The table records about 100,000 clones, just under 85% of them present only once. The rearrangement links TRBV7-8 to TRBJ1-3; a possible D gene is TRBD1 (5 bases). Source material: peripheral blood. The TCR originated in a man aged 50 or older with active or convalescent COVID-19. The CDR3 sequence: CASSLYRLQARSAGNTIYF. As DNA, the CDR3 is TGTGCCAGCAGCTTATATCGGTTACAGGCCCGGTCTGCGGGAAACACCATATATTTT. Based on the CDR3 plus reference TRBV7-8 and TRBJ1-3, the full variable domain is GAGVSQSPRYKVAKRGQDVALRCDPISGHVSLFWYQQALGQGPEFLTYFQNEAQLDKSGLPSDRFFAERPEGSVSTLKIQRTQQEDSAVYLCASSLYRLQARSAGNTIYFGEGSWLTVV.